This note documents a single TCR beta chain sequence. This clonotype appeared a few times. The clone's antigen remains unknown. One junction end does not reproduce the germline sequence, and a read error may be involved. In the germline V gene, CDR1 corresponds to LGHNA and CDR2 to YSLEER. The CDR3 runs 14 residues from the cysteine to the phenylalanine. The retained sequence is limited to the CDR3, 42 bases, with the frame set at the first base. This sample was taken from a study of blood T cells in healthy people across ages (dated by TCRdb to the mid-2010s). About the full investigation: In model experiments, template switching captured roughly one uniquely barcoded TCR beta cDNA molecule for every two T cells. To avoid experimental bias, donors of different ages were spread randomly across the sequencing lanes. Four age groups were formed from the donors: young (average roughly 16 years), middle-aged (approximately 40), aged (roughly 59) and long-lived (approximately 78). The study measured age-related changes in TCR beta repertoire diversity using deep sequencing normalized with unique cDNA molecular identifiers. For two donors (one aged 18 to 29 and one aged 80 or older), the study analyzed two additional independent replicas of 1 million unique cDNA reads from the same blood draw. Broad study findings and their caveats: Since profiling was done on bulk unsorted PBMCs, naive and antigen-experienced compartments could not be conclusively compared. Estimates of total diversity based on one million sequenced T cells were considered lower bounds and underestimates. Because the CMV infection status of the donors was unknown, age-related changes in expanded clonotypes may potentially have been confounded. Compared with the aged group, the long-lived group had more naive CD4+ T cells, fewer expanded clones and increased TCR diversity, a pattern suggesting age selection. The percentage of naive T cells measured by flow cytometry correlated strongly with observed TCR beta diversity. As age increased, observed TCR beta diversity per million T cells dropped in a roughly linear way, and a significant reduction was already evident by age roughly 40.

The roughly 39 donors, aged 6 to 90 years, were systemically healthy Caucasian individuals from Russia. Each donor gave about 9.7 milliliters of peripheral blood, drawn into EDTA-treated Vacutainer tubes. Ficoll-Paque density-gradient centrifugation was used to isolate PBMCs, with at least 6.5 million obtained per sample. Total RNA, at least 6 micrograms per sample, was extracted from PBMCs with Trizol reagent. For every donor, an aliquot of PBMCs went through flow cytometry to measure the percentages of naive CD45RAhigh/CD27high T cells. Libraries were constructed by 5' RACE. Instrument on record: Illumina HiSeq 2500. The second PCR ran for about 7 to 11 cycles and used a J-beta primer mix along with a sample-barcoded 5' primer. A unique molecular identifier was introduced onto each TCR beta cDNA molecule by a template-switch 5' adaptor carrying 12 random nucleotides. Each sample yielded at least 2.5 million CDR3-containing paired-end reads. First-strand cDNA synthesis was performed from all RNA using the Mint cDNA synthesis kit, with priming by a TRBC-specific oligonucleotide. Following uracil-DNA glycosylase treatment, a first 18-cycle PCR with universal primers M1SS and BC2_uni_R was performed on all cDNA. Under the source paper's analysis protocol: Normalization of each sample was performed by random selection of 1 million high-quality reads, each carrying a distinct molecular identifier. Reads sharing molecular identifiers were discarded rather than binned into consensus sequences. MiTCR, with a Q25 quality threshold and the strictest error-elimination algorithm, was used for CDR3 identification, clonotype clustering and error correction. A nonparametric unseen species model with Euler transformation was used to estimate lower-bound total TCR beta diversity. TCRdb handled the public reads itself, with Q25 trimming in fastp and clone calling in MiXCR, and kept productive beta chains. Rows with one shared CDR3 protein collapse into an entry with the most common genes and DNA. None of the V and J calls come from the authors' own analysis; TCRdb made them. The sample yields 540,000 or so distinct CDR3 sequences; 25% to 30% were counted once. Of the sample, about a fifth is held by the ten largest clones.

The V and J segments used are TRBV4-3 and TRBJ2-5; TRBD2 matches 9 bases in the middle. This clonotype was obtained from a woman between 65 and 79 years old in good health. Sequencing was done on a sample of blood. The CDR3 protein is CASSQTSGQGTQYF. The sequenced DNA is TGCGCCAGCAGCCAGACTAGCGGACAAGGGACCCAGTACTTC.